Shown below are 7 T cell receptor beta chains from a single sample sequenced in a study of long-term antiretroviral therapy in people with HIV (dated by TCRdb to the early 2020s). The immunoSEQ hsTCRB v3.0 assay was used at survey level resolution to sequence the TRB variable region. The immuneACCESS repertoire file appears here via TCRdb, limited to in-frame rearrangements. These files lack a portion of the clones; in checked studies, under half of the deficit traces to unresolved V genes, and the cause of the others is not known. The sample contains 15,000 to 20,000 clones, roughly nine tenths of them found a single time. Around 9.1% of the sample goes to the ten largest clones. The sequencing here drew on unsorted PBMCs, taken 4.2 years after starting antiretroviral therapy. These receptors were obtained from a man over 45 with HIV.

This chain links TRBV6-6 with TRBJ1-1, with D tentatively TRBD1 (5 bases). CDR1 is MNHNY and CDR2 is SVGAGI in the germline V gene (reference sequence). V lost 3 bases, J lost 5 bases, and 10 bases lay in between. CDR3 length equals 13 residues. CDR3 loop: CASSYGGGTEAFF. The CDR3 DNA is TGTGCCAGCAGTTATGGTGGGGGAACTGAAGCTTTCTTT.

The gene calls are TRBV5-5 and TRBJ2-1; no clear D gene. V shed 3 bases and J shed 9 bases, with 16 bases lying between them. Germline V gene sequence: CDR1 SGHKS, CDR2 YYEKEE (reference sequence). This CDR3 is built from 14 residues. The CDR3 is CASSWLPLDSEQFF. The CDR3 DNA is TGTGCCAGCAGCTGGCTCCCTTTAGATTCTGAGCAGTTCTTC.

The V and J genes are TRBV19 and TRBJ2-7; 7 bases are a match to TRBD1. Losses at the gene ends were 0 bases for V and 3 bases for J; bases not matched to a gene: 8. The length of the CDR3 is 16 residues. The V gene's germline CDR1 is LNHDA and CDR2 SQIVND (reference sequence). In DNA form, the CDR3 reads TGTGCCAGTAGTATAGACGGGACAGATTTCATCTACGAGCAGTACTTC. Translation gives CASSIDGTDFIYEQYF.

J is TRBJ2-1 and V is TRBV12-5, with D uncertain. Germline CDR1 LGHNT, CDR2 FRNRAP. V was shortened by 0 bases and J by 7 bases, with 7 bases between the two germline ends. This CDR3 is built from 13 residues. The CDR3 coding sequence is TGTGCTAGTGGTTTGGTGGCCTCGAATGAGCAGTTCTTC. Translated, it gives CASGLVASNEQFF.

The gene calls are TRBV10-3 and TRBJ1-2; possibly TRBD1 for D (5 bases). CDR3 length equals 14 residues. CDR1 is ENHRY and CDR2 is SYGVKD in the germline V gene. Deletions cut 10 bases from V and 0 bases from J, with 15 bases between. The CDR3 reads CATLAARANYGYTF. Written as DNA, the CDR3 is TGTGCCACCCTCGCGGCCAGGGCTAACTATGGCTACACCTTC.

CDR3 sequence: CASSLNFGTQIQQYF. CDR3 in DNA: TGTGCCAGCTCTCTGAACTTCGGGACGCAGATCCAGCAGTACTTC. V gene TRBV18 combines with J gene TRBJ2-7; D assignment may be TRBD1 or TRBD2 (5 bases each). The CDR3 is 15 amino acids. Germline CDR1 is KGHSH and CDR2 is LQKENI. With 6 bases removed from V and 8 bases from J, the gap between germline ends came to 23 bases.

The rearrangement uses TRBV10-1 and TRBJ2-1, with D perhaps TRBD1 (6 bases). This CDR3 has 12 residues. Per the germline V gene, CDR1 is WNHNN and CDR2 is SYGVQD (reference sequence). The V and J ends lost 2 bases and 7 bases respectively, with 6 bases between them. CDR3 nucleotide sequence: TGCGCCAGCAGTGAGAGGGGGAATGAGCAGTTCTTC. Encoded protein: CASSERGNEQFF.